A single sample is the source of the 21 T cell receptor beta chains below, sequenced in a study of T cells in Graves' hyperthyroidism and ophthalmopathy. Amplification yielded TCR beta CDR3 regions, with RNA transcripts as the source. The HTBI primer set was used in a first-round RT-PCR of the TCR CDR3. TCRdb reanalysed the multiplex PCR reads using MiXCR and keeps one entry per CDR3 protein. The sample shows hundreds of thousands of distinct CDR3 sequences, 38% of them seen only once. The source material was blood. These receptors all stem from a man between 18 and 29 years old with Graves' hyperthyroidism.

This chain links TRBV6-5 with TRBJ1-2; D is unresolved. The CDR3 length is 16 residues. Germline CDR1 MNHEY, CDR2 SVGAGI. The ends were cut back, 0 bases at V and 3 bases at J, with 14 bases in the middle. The CDR3 DNA reads as TGTGCCAGCAGTTACTCGCCCTTGACGGACCACTATGGCTACACCTTC. It translates to CASSYSPLTDHYGYTF.

A few counts support this clonotype. This chain links TRBV20-1 with TRBJ2-6; 7 bases align to TRBD2. Losses at the gene ends were 3 bases for V and 3 bases for J; bases not matched to a gene: 11. There are 17 residues in the CDR3. Per the germline V gene, CDR1 is DFQATT and CDR2 is SNEGSKA (reference sequence). The CDR3 DNA sequence: TGCAGTGCTAGGACGGGAGCCGGGGGGTTTGGGGCCAACGTCCTGACTTTC. Amino acids: CSARTGAGGFGANVLTF.

This clonotype was found a few times. This chain uses TRBV19 with TRBJ2-5; 8 nucleotides line up with TRBD2. Germline trimming cut 5 bases from V and 2 bases from J; bases unmatched to any gene: 7. CDR1 and CDR2 from the germline V gene are LNHDA and SQIVND (reference sequence). CDR3 size: 15 residues. This CDR3 is CASSFVGGGQETQYF. CDR3 sequence (DNA): TGTGCCAGTAGTTTCGTCGGGGGGGGACAAGAGACCCAGTACTTC.

This clonotype was observed many times. The chain joins TRBV10-3 to TRBJ2-7; no reliable D call. Germline CDR1 reads ENHRY; CDR2 reads SYGVKD. With 0 bases removed from V and 1 base from J, the gap between germline ends came to 10 bases. The CDR3 has 15 amino acids. The CDR3 is CAISESSVLSYEQYF. CDR3 sequence (DNA): TGTGCCATCAGTGAGTCGAGCGTTCTTTCCTACGAGCAGTACTTC.

This sequence joins TRBV7-2 and TRBJ2-7; 8 bases are a match to TRBD2. CDR1 and CDR2 (germline): SGHTA, FQGNSA. The CDR3 has 14 residues. With V trimmed by 5 bases and J by 4 bases, 7 bases remained unmatched. The chain's CDR3 is CASSPIAGRYEQYF. CDR3 bases: TGTGCCAGCAGCCCCATAGCGGGGCGGTACGAGCAGTACTTC.

Comments on this clonotype: This could be a read error, since a much larger clone is one nucleotide away. The V gene is TRBV19, the J gene TRBJ1-1, with 11 bases fitting TRBD1. CDR1 is LNHDA and CDR2 is SQIVND in the germline V gene (reference sequence). CDR3 size: 13 residues. The CDR3 DNA reads TGTGCCAATAGTATTGGGACAGGGGGTGAAGCTTTCTTT. Amino acids: CANSIGTGGEAFF.

Note on this clonotype: A junction boundary mismatches the germline segment, possibly from a read error. This chain joins TRBV5-1 and TRBJ2-7, with D unresolved. Germline assignment: CDR1 SGHRS and CDR2 YFSETQ. The CDR3 runs to 11 residues. CDR3 sequence (DNA): TGCACCAGCAGCTTGGGTTACGAGCAGTACTTC. Its translation is CTSSLGYEQYF.

V usage is TRBV7-8 and J usage is TRBJ2-2; the match to TRBD2 covers 14 bases. V lost 7 bases, J lost 6 bases, and 10 bases stayed unmatched. Per germline, CDR1 SGHVS and CDR2 FQNEAQ. The CDR3 covers 17 residues. The CDR3 here is CASTRGLAGGGAGELFF. The CDR3 DNA is TGTGCCAGCACCCGAGGACTAGCGGGAGGAGGAGCCGGGGAGCTGTTTTTT.

As concerns this clonotype: A read error may explain this, as a much larger clone is one base away. The conserved phenylalanine or tryptophan is not found at the CDR3 terminus, so this likely reflects a read error. The genes are TRBV29-1 and TRBJ1-1, with D maybe TRBD1 (5 bases). Germline CDR1 and CDR2: SQVTM and ANQGSEA. The CDR3 spans 14 residues. Trimming left V 0 bases short and J 0 bases short, with 8 bases between. CDR3 sequence (DNA): TGCAGCGTTGAAGACAGGGAGATGAACACTGAAGCTTTCATT. Protein sequence: CSVEDREMNTEAFI.

Comment on this clonotype: The junction departs from the called germline gene at one end, perhaps through a read error. The chain has TRBV9 and TRBJ2-2, with a possible D match to TRBD2 (5 bases). The CDR3 spans 15 residues. Germline V gene sequence: CDR1 SGDLS, CDR2 YYNGEE. CDR3: CASSPLVGNTGELVF. The CDR3 DNA follows: TGTGCCAGCAGCCCCCTTGTGGGTAACACCGGGGAGCTGGTTTTT.

This clonotype was recorded a few times. The chain joins TRBV4-1 to TRBJ2-7; the D is unclear. The CDR3 runs 13 residues. Germline V gene lookup returns CDR1 MGHRA and CDR2 YSYEKL. The V end was cut by 2 bases, the J end by 2 bases, with 7 bases between. CDR3 nucleotides: TGCGCCAGCAGCCAATCCTCCACCTACGAGCAGTACTTC. It encodes CASSQSSTYEQYF.

On this clonotype itself: A read error may account for a junction end that differs from germline. The chain carries TRBV12-3 or TRBV12-4 and TRBJ1-1, with D unclear. The CDR3 has 15 amino acids. In nucleotides, the CDR3 is TGTGCCAGTCGTGATAGAGAGAATGCGAACACTGAAGCTTCCTTT. Translated, it gives CASRDRENANTEASF.

This clonotype was seen many times. The J gene is TRBJ1-2, the V gene TRBV24-1; TRBD1 agrees at 7 bases. Per the germline V gene, CDR1 is KGHDR and CDR2 is SFDVKD. V was pared by 4 bases and J by 4 bases, with 5 bases of the junction left unmatched. This CDR3 has 14 residues. The CDR3 region has the DNA TGTGCCACCAGTGAAGCCGACAGGGCCTATGGCTACACCTTC. Translation: CATSEADRAYGYTF.

This clonotype was detected ten times or more. The chain couples TRBV25-1 to TRBJ1-1; possible D gene TRBD1, 6 bases. Germline values: CDR1 MGHDK, CDR2 SYGVNS. Trimming removed 7 bases at V and 0 bases at J, with 12 bases between. There are 14 residues in the CDR3. The CDR3 is CASTRRGLNTEAFF. The DNA of the CDR3 is TGTGCCAGCACCAGAAGGGGGTTGAACACTGAAGCTTTCTTT.

The rearrangement joins TRBV6-6 to TRBJ1-2; maybe TRBD1 (6 bases). Germline assignment: CDR1 MNHNY and CDR2 SVGAGI (reference sequence). Trimming left V 9 bases short and J 1 base short, with 12 bases between. This CDR3 spans 13 amino acids. This CDR3 is CARTRGGNYGYTF. As DNA, the CDR3 is TGTGCCAGAACGAGGGGGGGTAACTATGGCTACACCTTC.

CDR3 DNA sequence: TGTGCCAGCAGCACCGGGACTAGCGGGGGCTACGAGCAGTACTTC. Its translation is CASSTGTSGGYEQYF. The chain carries TRBV9 and TRBJ2-7; 14 positions match TRBD2. The CDR3 spans 15 residues. Germline loops: CDR1 SGDLS, CDR2 YYNGEE. With V trimmed by 4 bases and J by 3 bases, 3 bases remained unmatched.

This clonotype was recorded at least ten times. The rearrangement joins TRBV10-2 to TRBJ2-2; 7 nucleotides match TRBD1. J gave up 2 bases and V 7 bases, and 4 bases lay outside the gene matches. Germline loops: CDR1 WSHSY, CDR2 SAAADI. The CDR3 sequence is 14 residues long. CDR3 sequence: CASKDRINTGELFF. In DNA form, the CDR3 reads TGCGCCAGCAAGGACAGGATAAACACCGGGGAGCTGTTTTTT.

This clonotype is a singleton in its sample. The chain couples TRBV20-1 to TRBJ1-1, with D unclear. The CDR3 contains 16 residues. Germline CDR1 reads DFQATT; CDR2 reads SNEGSKA (reference sequence). V was trimmed by 0 bases and J by 4 bases, leaving 18 bases between them. DNA for the CDR3: TGCAGTGCTAGAGATTATCGGGAGGCGGGGAGCACTGAAGCTTTCTTT. It encodes CSARDYREAGSTEAFF.

This clonotype was picked up many times. The chain uses TRBV7-2 and TRBJ1-3; possibly TRBD1 for D (6 bases). The V and J ends lost 5 bases and 3 bases respectively, with 11 bases between them. CDR3 length: 14 amino acids. Germline V gene lookup returns CDR1 SGHTA and CDR2 FQGNSA. CDR3 bases: TGTGCCAGCAGCCTGACAGGTTTTGGAAACACCATATATTTT. This translates into CASSLTGFGNTIYF.

This clonotype appeared a few times. This sequence joins TRBV11-2 and TRBJ2-5; no reliable D call. This CDR3 comprises 14 residues. Trimming stripped 4 bases from V and 1 base from J, with 10 bases between. Germline CDR1 and CDR2: SGHAT and FQNNGV. CDR3 nucleotides: TGTGCCAGCAGCTCACGGGTGGCCCAAGAGACCCAGTACTTC. Its protein is CASSSRVAQETQYF.

The chain recombines TRBV25-1 with TRBJ1-2, with no clear D. This CDR3 comprises 11 residues. V dropped 7 bases and J dropped 9 bases, with 12 bases sitting between them. Germline lookup yields CDR1 MGHDK and CDR2 SYGVNS. CDR3 in DNA: TGTGCCAGCATGGGCCCCATGAGCTACACCTTC. Translating it yields CASMGPMSYTF.